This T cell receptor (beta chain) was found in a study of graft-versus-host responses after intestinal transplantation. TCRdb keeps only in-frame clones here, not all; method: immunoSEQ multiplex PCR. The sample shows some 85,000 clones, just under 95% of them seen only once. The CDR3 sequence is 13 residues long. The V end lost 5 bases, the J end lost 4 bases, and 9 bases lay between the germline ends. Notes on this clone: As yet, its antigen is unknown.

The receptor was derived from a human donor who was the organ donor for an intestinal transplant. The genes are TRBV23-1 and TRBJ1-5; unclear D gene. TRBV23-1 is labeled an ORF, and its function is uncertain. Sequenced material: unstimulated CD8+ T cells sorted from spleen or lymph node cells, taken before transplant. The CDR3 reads CASSGPDNQPQHF. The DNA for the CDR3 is TGCGCCAGCAGTGGGCCGGATAATCAGCCCCAGCATTTT.